This T cell receptor beta chain was obtained from a study of cytomegalovirus exposure and HLA in healthy donors (dated by TCRdb to about 2017). In the study overall: An earlier analysis of roughly 630 of the donors reported roughly 300 Gb of sequence data and roughly 110 million unique TCR beta sequences from 150 million to 200 million T cells. Alongside the repertoire data, information on donor age, sex, ethnicity and CMV serostatus was compiled. An earlier analysis of 587 of the donors used high-throughput TCR beta sequencing to judge whether each TCR beta V gene segment behaved as functional or pseudogenic. All discovery cohort repertoires had been generated on a single sequencing platform. The number of typed donors differed by locus: about 620-640 for A, B, C, DRB1 and DQB1; some 500 for DQA1; 606 for DPA1; and some 470 for DPB1. A later genetic analysis took genome-wide SNP genotypes for about 55% of the roughly 670 donors and used that subset as a discovery cohort. In a later analysis, previously published TCR beta repertoires from hundreds of donors were re-analyzed and high-resolution HLA genotyping was added so that TCR occurrence patterns could be studied. The study aimed to test whether signatures of past pathogen exposure could be identified by cataloging public T cell receptors. On average, around 240,000 unique TCR beta nucleotide sequences were sequenced per donor among some 420 genotyped donors of the cohort, with roughly a sixth of those sequences being non-productive. An early release that covered some 630 HLA-typed donors contained 250 to 350 gigabases of sequencing data and tens of millions of unique TCR sequences. Class I and class II HLA loci were covered by the typing at four-digit resolution. Roughly 5 DR-DQ haplotypes were handled as single units for association and clustering, since linkage in the cohort was strong. Rather than drawing on any new phenotypic data, the later analysis identified candidate immune exposures from TCR beta sequences and the way those sequences occurred across donors. High-throughput TCR immunosequencing, statistical association of individual TCRs with disease status, and machine learning were combined to predict cytomegalovirus infection status. Of the roughly 420 genotyped donors, 65% to 90% were placed in the genetic ancestry cluster associated with self-reported Caucasian donors. Using immunosequencing, the study profiled T cell repertoires from about 650 subjects and related those repertoires to cytomegalovirus serostatus. A separate validation cohort of roughly 110 different subjects was used in addition to the roughly 620-subject first cohort. Paper-wide results and their limitations: Broadly in line with IMGT annotations, most TCR beta V segments showed up in productive rearrangements about 90% or about 30% of the time in an earlier analysis of approximately 600 of the donors. In both the original and validation cohorts, the classifier was reported to diagnose cytomegalovirus status with high specificity and sensitivity. Because some donors lacked HLA typing at each locus, the association tests relied only on the typed subset. Sequencing depth was assumed to be roughly uniform across donors in the presence/absence analyses, though that assumption may not hold. The authors suggested that the approach could potentially be generalized to other disease states and immunological phenotypes. A later analysis found that HLA-associated TCR beta chains were more clonally expanded and had lower generation probabilities than equally common non-associated chains. A further reported finding was that TCR beta sequences accurately predicted the HLA-A and HLA-B alleles for most subjects in the first cohort. V-gene and J-gene trimming of TCR beta chains was associated with a missense DCLRE1C variant in a later genetic analysis, and the association was replicated in an independent cohort. In the study, around 160 TCR beta chains were listed as associated with cytomegalovirus. Assigning TCR associations to individual alleles was difficult when HLA alleles, especially DR and DQ, strongly co-occurred. In vitro tests confirmed that a few of the cytomegalovirus-associated TCR beta chains recognize cytomegalovirus antigens. Specific HLA alleles were associated with 16,951 TCR beta sequences at a false discovery rate of 0.05 in a later analysis. A later analysis found that TCR association rates varied across HLA loci, with DRB1 alleles showing the most associated TCRs and HLA-C alleles the fewest. Correlated functional status among segregating V segments might reflect linkage disequilibrium, but an unknown experimental factor could not be ruled out. A later analysis reported that several top co-occurrence clusters appeared linked to parvovirus B19, influenza, CMV and Epstein-Barr virus. According to a later genetic analysis, donors in an Asian-associated ancestry cluster had fewer N-insertions in productive TCRs than the approximately 630-donor mean. Most TCR sequences were seen in very few donors, while some public TCRs were found in many individuals. Some IMGT-functional V segments, including TRBV6-2 and TRBV6-3, could not be told apart with the 87-base-pair reads, so those segments were excluded. This cohort had only TCR beta chains sequenced, and the lack of alpha or paired-chain data limited which features could be detected. According to a later analysis, most CMV-associated TCR beta chains appeared to be HLA-restricted, and the HLA associations seemed to be driven largely by CMV exposure. Because counts were too low, fewer than 20 rarely observed V segments, including chromosome 9 orphons, were excluded from the earlier analysis of a few hundred of the donors. The sequencing pipeline was judged likely to have produced a cluster of highly shared sequence variants as a technical artifact. CMV serostatus was the only immune exposure information available for the cohort.

The cohort comprised approximately 700 healthy bone marrow donors. All cohort members were sampled while nominally healthy, although unrecorded immune exposures were likely present. The donor was CMV seronegative and belonged to the group of 350 or so seronegative cohort members. A peripheral blood sample was collected from each donor, and TCR beta sequencing was performed on peripheral blood mononuclear cells. Genomic DNA was extracted from the blood cell samples with the Qiagen DNeasy Blood Extraction Kit. About this clone: It lacks a known antigen. Per-base qualities were not stored, and no clone one base away is much larger.

CDR1 SGHAT and CDR2 FQNNGV are derived from the germline V gene. The CDR3 sequence holds 13 residues, the cysteine and phenylalanine included. Only CDR3 DNA remains: 39 bases, in frame from the first base. V is cut by 7 bases and J by 4 bases, and the space between the germline ends is 12 bases. To prepare the library, the immunoSEQ multiplex PCR assay was applied. A mixture of 60 forward primers for TCR Vbeta segments and 13 reverse primers for TCR Jbeta segments was used in the multiplex PCR. A multiplex PCR assay on genomic DNA amplified the CDR3 region of rearranged TCR beta genes. Amplified TCR beta libraries were sequenced as 87-base-pair reads on the Illumina HiSeq System. The authors' analysis ran thus. A later analysis tallied about 77 million unique TCR beta chains across the 600 to 700 repertoires, and approximately 11 million of those chains were shared by two or more donors. Raw reads were error-corrected and collapsed into unique sequences with a nearest-neighbor algorithm that merged closely related sequences to remove PCR and sequencing errors. Alignment of CDR3 sequences to IMGT reference sequences was used to assign V, D and J gene segments. For a sequence to be retained, a match of at least six nucleotides to both a V gene segment and a J gene segment was required. A rearrangement was called productive if the CDR3 had no stop codons and remained in frame with V and J, and every other rearrangement was called non-productive. CDR3 was defined by IMGT convention, running from the second conserved V-encoded cysteine to the conserved J-encoded phenylalanine. The earlier analysis of about 500 of the donors excluded sequences that lacked an unambiguous match to a single V gene segment. An earlier analysis of a few hundred of the donors called V segments functional above 56.7% productive rearrangements and segregating when the between-donor standard deviation exceeded 5%. To diagnose cytomegalovirus status from the catalog of TCR beta chain sequences, a statistical classification framework was built. In a later analysis, TCR nucleotide sequences were compared against IMGT/GENE-DB human TR gene sequences so that V and J genes could be assigned. A later analysis assigned CDR3 sequences and most-parsimonious VDJ recombination scenarios with the TCRdist pipeline. In a later analysis, every TCR beta chain was defined by the combination of its CDR3 amino acid sequence and its V-gene family, and reads without a unique V-gene family were dropped. As a way to deal with suspected cross-contamination and a sequencing artifact, a later analysis dropped 450 to 700 nucleotide sequences that were highly shared and had low generation probability. For each public chain, a later analysis derived a clonal expansion index from normalized ranks of inferred template counts within each repertoire. A later analysis computed generation probabilities with a VDJ recombination model fitted to out-of-frame rearrangements, and checked the results against IGoR. Hypergeometric tests were used in a later analysis to score TCR-TCR, TCR-HLA and TCR-CMV co-occurrence, with a repertoire-size bias correction applied to the TCR pairs. A later analysis estimated false discovery rates by permuting HLA or CMV assignments 20 times. In a later analysis, co-occurring TCRs were grouped with DBSCAN, and TCRdist sequence similarity was added when clustering was performed within HLA-allele-positive subsets. Repertoires with fewer than 30,000 or more than 120,000 public chains were left out of co-occurrence clustering, as were about 5 repertoires with anomalous nucleotide sharing. What TCRdb holds here is the immuneACCESS table cut down to in-frame rearrangements. Part of the clones is not present; checked against another copy, under half of the missing clones reflect an unresolved V gene, and the others are unexplained. V, J and clone size are taken as reported in that table, and D and trimming were inferred from the DNA itself. Present in this sample are around 130,000 clones, around 90% of which were seen just once. Together, the top ten hold around 0.51% of the sample.

The chain is assembled from TRBV11-2 and TRBJ2-3; a tentative D match to TRBD1 spans 6 bases. The sequenced material came from PBMCs. This TCR came from a woman in her 40s in good health and CMV-seronegative. The DNA sequence is as follows: TGTGCCAGCATGGTACAGGGTTCAGATACGCAGTATTTT. The translation is CASMVQGSDTQYF.